Sequencing of this T cell receptor beta chain was carried out in a study of CD8 T cells in ankylosing spondylitis. General study findings and limits: Seven to nine highly homologous variants formed a TCR beta motif that appeared characteristic of ankylosing spondylitis blood.

Germline V gene lookup returns CDR1 SQVTM and CDR2 ANQGSEA. V was shortened by 4 bases and J by 3 bases, with 9 bases between the two germline ends. This CDR3 has 12 residues. Worth noting for this clonotype: No antigen is known for it.

In making TCR beta libraries, quantitative 5'-RACE with molecular barcodes was used. One entry per CDR3 protein results from TCRdb running MiXCR on the 5' RACE reads. The sample records under 300,000 distinct CDR3 sequences, about 10% being singletons. The rearrangement uses TRBV29-1 and TRBJ1-2; tentatively, D is TRBD1 (5 bases). The TCR originated in a male donor with ankylosing spondylitis or in good health (not recorded which). The sequenced sample consisted of blood, either unsorted or a sorted T cell fraction (not recorded which). CDR3 bases: TGCAGCGTTGGAGGCAGGGACTATGGCTACACCTTC. Translation gives CSVGGRDYGYTF.